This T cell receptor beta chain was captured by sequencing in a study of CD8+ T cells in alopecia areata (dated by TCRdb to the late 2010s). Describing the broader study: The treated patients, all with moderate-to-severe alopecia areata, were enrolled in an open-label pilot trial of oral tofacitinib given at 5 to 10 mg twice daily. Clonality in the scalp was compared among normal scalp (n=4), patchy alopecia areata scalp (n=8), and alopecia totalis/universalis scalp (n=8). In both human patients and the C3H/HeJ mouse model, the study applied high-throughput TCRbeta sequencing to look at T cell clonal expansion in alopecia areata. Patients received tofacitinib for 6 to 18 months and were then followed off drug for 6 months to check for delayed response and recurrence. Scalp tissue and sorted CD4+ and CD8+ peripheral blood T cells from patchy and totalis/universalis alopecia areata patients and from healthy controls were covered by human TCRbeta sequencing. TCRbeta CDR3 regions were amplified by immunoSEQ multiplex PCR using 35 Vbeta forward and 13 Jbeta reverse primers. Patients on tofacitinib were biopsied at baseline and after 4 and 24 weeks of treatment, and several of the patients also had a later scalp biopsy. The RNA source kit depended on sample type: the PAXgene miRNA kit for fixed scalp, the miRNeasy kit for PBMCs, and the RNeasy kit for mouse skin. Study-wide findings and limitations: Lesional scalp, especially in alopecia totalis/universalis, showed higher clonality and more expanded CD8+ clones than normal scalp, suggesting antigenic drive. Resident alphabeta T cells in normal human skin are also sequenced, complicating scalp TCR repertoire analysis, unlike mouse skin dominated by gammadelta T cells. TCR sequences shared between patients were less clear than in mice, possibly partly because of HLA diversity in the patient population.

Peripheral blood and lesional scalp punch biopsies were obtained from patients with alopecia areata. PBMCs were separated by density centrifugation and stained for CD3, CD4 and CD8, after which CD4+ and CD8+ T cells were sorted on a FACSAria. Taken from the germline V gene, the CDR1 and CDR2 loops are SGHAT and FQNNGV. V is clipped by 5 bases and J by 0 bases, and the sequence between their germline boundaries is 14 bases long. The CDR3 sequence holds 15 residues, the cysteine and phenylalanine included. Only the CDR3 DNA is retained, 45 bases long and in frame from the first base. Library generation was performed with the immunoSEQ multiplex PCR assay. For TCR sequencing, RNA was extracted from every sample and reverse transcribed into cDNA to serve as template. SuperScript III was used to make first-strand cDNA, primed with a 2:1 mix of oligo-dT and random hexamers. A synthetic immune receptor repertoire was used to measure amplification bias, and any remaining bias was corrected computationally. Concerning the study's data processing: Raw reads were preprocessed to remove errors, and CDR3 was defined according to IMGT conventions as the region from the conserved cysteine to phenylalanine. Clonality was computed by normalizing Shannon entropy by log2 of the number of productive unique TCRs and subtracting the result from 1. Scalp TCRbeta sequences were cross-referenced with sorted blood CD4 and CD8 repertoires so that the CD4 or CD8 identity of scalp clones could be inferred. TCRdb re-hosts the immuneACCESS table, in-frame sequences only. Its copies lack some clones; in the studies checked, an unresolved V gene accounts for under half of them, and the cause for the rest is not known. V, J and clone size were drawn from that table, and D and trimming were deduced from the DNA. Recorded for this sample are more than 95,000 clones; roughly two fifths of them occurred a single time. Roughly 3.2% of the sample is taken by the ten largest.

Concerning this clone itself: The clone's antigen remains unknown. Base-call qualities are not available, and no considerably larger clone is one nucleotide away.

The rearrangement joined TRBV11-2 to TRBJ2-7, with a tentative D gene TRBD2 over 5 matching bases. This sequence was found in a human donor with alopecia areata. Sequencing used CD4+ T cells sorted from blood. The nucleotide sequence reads TGTGCCAGCAGCCAGGCTGGGAGCTTCTCCTACGAGCAGTACTTC. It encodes CASSQAGSFSYEQYF.